The rows below give T cell receptor beta chains drawn from one sample of a study of cytomegalovirus exposure and HLA in healthy donors. Repertoires were generated with immunoSEQ multiplex PCR, while TCRdb's copy carries only in-frame clones and drops some. The sample contains around 150,000 clones, 66% of which appear only once. Specimen: PBMCs. The receptor source for this set is a human donor in good health. Both conserved end residues are part of each CDR3. D genes are given only for firm matches. A row's size may be missing; if present it is once, few, many or a size class.

D | size | J | V | CDR3 | DNA
NA | few | TRBJ2-7 | TRBV28 | CASSATGVEQYF | TGTGCCAGCAGTGCGACCGGGGTCGAGCAGTACTTC
NA | few | TRBJ2-7 | TRBV25-1 | CASSDPEGGYYEQYF | TGTGCCAGCAGTGACCCTGAGGGCGGATACTACGAGCAGTACTTC
NA | few | TRBJ1-4 | TRBV28 | CASKEGLTNEKLFF | TGTGCCAGCAAGGAGGGACTGACTAATGAAAAACTGTTTTTT
TRBD1 | NA | TRBJ2-7 | TRBV6-5 | CASSYSQGALSYEQYF | TGTGCCAGCAGTTACTCCCAGGGGGCTCTATCCTACGAGCAGTACTTC
TRBD2 | NA | TRBJ2-7 | TRBV6-1 | CASSEGGYYEQYF | TGTGCCAGCAGTGAGGGGGGGTACTACGAGCAGTACTTC
NA | NA | TRBJ2-3 | TRBV19 | CASSGGGGDTQYF | TGTGCCAGTAGTGGGGGAGGGGGAGATACGCAGTATTTT
TRBD2 | NA | TRBJ2-3 | TRBV18 | CASSPIAGADTQYF | TGTGCCAGCTCACCCATAGCGGGAGCAGATACGCAGTATTTT
TRBD2 | few | TRBJ2-2 | TRBV10-2 | CASRTTSGPNTGELFF | TGCGCCAGCAGGACAACTAGCGGGCCGAACACCGGGGAGCTGTTTTTT
NA | NA | TRBJ2-4 | TRBV5-6 | CASSVSFENIQYF | TGTGCCAGCAGCGTAAGCTTTGAAAACATTCAGTACTTC
NA | NA | TRBJ1-4 | TRBV28 | CASSRPRVRAPNEKLFF | TGTGCCAGCAGTCGGCCGCGCGTCAGGGCGCCTAATGAAAAACTGTTTTTT
TRBD2 | NA | TRBJ2-2 | TRBV4-3 | CASSQGLASGGELFF | TGCGCCAGCAGCCAAGGACTAGCGAGTGGCGGGGAGCTGTTTTTT
NA | few | TRBJ2-2 | TRBV28 | CASRPQRTGELFF | TGTGCCAGCAGGCCTCAGCGCACCGGGGAGCTGTTTTTT
NA | NA | TRBJ2-2 | TRBV7-6 | CASSIAGANTGELFF | TGTGCCAGCAGTATTGCAGGGGCGAACACCGGGGAGCTGTTTTTT
NA | once | TRBJ2-1 | TRBV5-4 | CASSLGGTVYNEQFF | TGTGCCAGCAGCTTGGGCGGGACAGTATACAATGAGCAGTTCTTC
TRBD2 | NA | TRBJ2-1 | TRBV5-4 | CASNPSGSDEQFF | TGTGCCAGCAACCCTAGCGGGAGCGATGAGCAGTTCTTC
NA | NA | TRBJ2-5 | TRBV4-1 | CASSQDPGTMAAETQYF | TGCGCCAGCAGCCAAGATCCAGGCACGATGGCAGCAGAGACCCAGTACTTC
NA | once | TRBJ2-4 | TRBV27 | CASSSSGTLLAKNIQYF | TGTGCCAGCAGCTCCTCCGGGACACTCCTAGCCAAAAACATTCAGTACTTC
TRBD1 | NA | TRBJ2-7 | TRBV18 | CASSPSRTGFTEQYF | TGTGCCAGCTCGCCTTCCCGGACAGGGTTTACCGAGCAGTACTTC
TRBD2 | once | TRBJ2-7 | TRBV27 | CASTTSSGSYEQYF | TGTGCCAGCACCACCTCTAGCGGCTCCTACGAGCAGTACTTC
TRBD1 | NA | TRBJ1-2 | TRBV5-6 | CASSPGQGFYGYTF | TGTGCCAGCAGCCCGGGACAGGGGTTCTATGGCTACACCTTC
TRBD1 | NA | TRBJ1-1 | TRBV5-1 | CASSLARQGGTEAFF | TGCGCCAGCAGCTTGGCCCGACAGGGGGGGACTGAAGCTTTCTTT
NA | few | TRBJ2-1 | TRBV6-5 | CASKGGAYNEQFF | TGTGCCAGCAAAGGCGGAGCCTACAATGAGCAGTTCTTC
NA | few | TRBJ2-2 | TRBV6-4 | CASSDSGESGELFF | TGTGCCAGCAGTGACTCAGGAGAGTCCGGGGAGCTGTTTTTT
TRBD2 | NA | TRBJ2-7 | TRBV27 | CASHGGKGLEQYF | TGTGCCAGCCACGGGGGGAAAGGGCTCGAGCAGTACTTC
NA | NA | TRBJ1-2 | TRBV15 | CATSRDVTGTNYGYTF | TGTGCCACCAGCAGAGATGTTACGGGTACTAACTATGGCTACACCTTC
TRBD2 | NA | TRBJ2-1 | TRBV27 | CASSFDTSGRAGEQFF | TGTGCCAGCAGTTTTGATACTAGCGGGAGGGCCGGTGAGCAGTTCTTC
TRBD1 | NA | TRBJ2-7 | TRBV7-9 | CASSPPAGQGTYEQYF | TGTGCCAGCAGCCCACCCGCGGGACAGGGAACCTACGAGCAGTACTTC
TRBD2 | NA | TRBJ2-1 | TRBV5-8 | CASSPLAGWGNEQFF | TGTGCCAGCAGCCCACTAGCGGGGTGGGGCAATGAGCAGTTCTTC
NA | NA | TRBJ2-2 | TRBV28 | CASSPPLRTGELFF | TGTGCCAGCAGTCCCCCCCTACGCACCGGGGAGCTGTTTTTT
NA | once | TRBJ1-1 | TRBV4-3 | CASSQDRGGEAFF | TGCGCCAGCAGCCAAGATCGGGGGGGTGAAGCTTTCTTT
TRBD1 | NA | TRBJ1-5 | TRBV7-2 | CASSPKGASNQPQHF | TGTGCCAGCAGCCCCAAGGGGGCGAGCAATCAGCCCCAGCATTTT
TRBD2 | NA | TRBJ2-7 | TRBV9 | CASSVEVSGSVEQYF | TGTGCCAGCAGCGTAGAGGTTAGCGGGAGTGTTGAGCAGTACTTC
TRBD2 | NA | TRBJ2-7 | TRBV5-1 | CASSLAPTSGSYEQYF | TGCGCCAGCAGCTTGGCCCCAACTAGCGGGAGCTACGAGCAGTACTTC
NA | NA | TRBJ1-2 | TRBV5-1 | CASGPGGTLYGYTF | TGCGCCAGCGGCCCGGGGGGGACCCTCTATGGCTACACCTTC
TRBD1 | NA | TRBJ1-5 | TRBV19 | CASSRDRNQPQHF | TGTGCCAGTAGTAGGGACAGAAATCAGCCCCAGCATTTT
TRBD1 | NA | TRBJ2-5 | TRBV28 | CASSVDRVQETQYF | TGTGCCAGCAGCGTGGACAGGGTCCAAGAGACCCAGTACTTC
NA | few | TRBJ1-1 | TRBV27 | CACKGQNTEAFF | TGTGCCTGCAAGGGACAGAACACTGAAGCTTTCTTT
TRBD1 | NA | TRBJ2-2 | TRBV9 | CASSTGQGNTGELFF | TGTGCCAGCAGCACCGGACAGGGGAACACCGGGGAGCTGTTTTTT
NA | few | TRBJ2-1 | TRBV5-4 | CASSSGQNNEQFF | TGTGCCAGCAGCTCGGGACAAAACAATGAGCAGTTCTTC
TRBD2 | NA | TRBJ2-3 | TRBV4-3 | CASSQDPAGVGTDTQYF | TGCGCCAGCAGCCAGGACCCAGCGGGAGTCGGCACAGATACGCAGTATTTT
NA | once | TRBJ1-5 | TRBV21-1 | CASSKGREGQPQHF | TGTGCCAGCAGCAAAGGGAGGGAGGGTCAGCCCCAGCATTTT
TRBD2 | NA | TRBJ2-7 | TRBV7-2 | CASSLTAGRYEQYF | TGTGCCAGCAGCTTAACAGCGGGGCGCTACGAGCAGTACTTC
TRBD1 | NA | TRBJ2-5 | TRBV2 | CASSRQGAETQYF | TGTGCCAGCAGCCGACAGGGGGCTGAGACCCAGTACTTC
NA | NA | TRBJ2-2 | TRBV9 | CASSVDRAGGRSNTGELFF | TGTGCCAGCAGCGTAGATCGGGCTGGGGGCCGATCGAACACCGGGGAGCTGTTTTTT
NA | NA | TRBJ2-1 | TRBV9 | CASSEYAGSSDNEQFF | TGTGCCAGCAGCGAGTATGCGGGGTCGTCCGACAATGAGCAGTTCTTC
NA | NA | TRBJ2-1 | TRBV10-3 | CAISESVGGNEQFF | TGTGCCATCAGTGAGTCAGTGGGGGGCAATGAGCAGTTCTTC
TRBD1 | NA | TRBJ2-7 | TRBV13 | CASSLDRGGHEQYF | TGTGCCAGCAGCTTGGACAGGGGAGGGCACGAGCAGTACTTC
NA | NA | TRBJ1-3 | TRBV28 | CASRGQNSGNTIYF | TGTGCCAGCAGGGGACAAAACTCTGGAAACACCATATATTTT
NA | NA | TRBJ2-3 | TRBV2 | CASSEDNSSPQYF | TGTGCCAGCAGTGAAGACAATTCCTCCCCGCAGTATTTT
NA | few | TRBJ1-1 | TRBV19 | CASSISGQGSTEAFF | TGTGCCAGTAGTATTTCCGGTCAGGGCTCCACTGAAGCTTTCTTT
NA | NA | TRBJ2-3 | TRBV28 | CASSRDSSTDTQYF | TGTGCCAGCAGCCGGGACTCAAGCACAGATACGCAGTATTTT
NA | NA | TRBJ2-5 | TRBV6-1 | CASSAGGEETQYF | TGTGCCAGCAGTGCCGGTGGAGAAGAGACCCAGTACTTC
TRBD2 | NA | TRBJ2-7 | TRBV11-2 | CASSSLRLAGPREQYF | TGTGCCAGCAGCTCCCTCCGACTAGCGGGACCTCGCGAGCAGTACTTC
NA | NA | TRBJ1-5 | TRBV5-5 | CASSSSIRREYQPQHF | TGTGCCAGCAGCTCATCGATCCGACGGGAGTATCAGCCCCAGCATTTT
NA | NA | TRBJ2-1 | TRBV7-3 | CASSSMAGLSSYNEQFF | TGTGCCAGCAGCTCGATGGCGGGGCTTAGCTCCTACAATGAGCAGTTCTTC
NA | NA | TRBJ2-1 | TRBV20-1 | CSARMGSEQFF | TGCAGTGCTAGAATGGGGAGCGAGCAGTTCTTC
NA | NA | TRBJ1-5 | TRBV4-2 | CASSHPGVDQPQHF | TGTGCCAGCAGCCACCCAGGGGTAGATCAGCCCCAGCATTTT